This entry lists 11 T cell receptor beta chains sequenced from one sample in a study of blood T cell repertoires in COVID-19. The repertoire was sequenced with immunoSEQ multiplex PCR; TCRdb's copy has only in-frame clones and lacks some. The data show approximately 97,000 clones, 65% to 85% seen once. Material: peripheral blood. Source of these receptors: a man in his fifties or sixties with acute or convalescent COVID-19.

V usage is TRBV6-1 and J usage is TRBJ2-4; a weak D match, TRBD1 (6 bases). Trimming took 3 bases from V and 0 from J, leaving 9 bases between them. The CDR3 extends over 15 amino acids. Germline V CDR1 and CDR2: MNHNS, SASEGT. The CDR3 sequence is CASSDGQLAKNIQYF. CDR3 DNA sequence: TGTGCCAGCAGTGACGGACAGCTAGCCAAAAACATTCAGTACTTC.

This clone was seen a few times. The chain recombines TRBV24-1 with TRBJ2-2, with 8 positions matching TRBD1. This CDR3 has 14 amino acids. Germline lookup yields CDR1 KGHDR and CDR2 SFDVKD. With 7 bases clipped from V and 4 bases from J, the junction kept 4 bases outside the gene matches. CDR3 protein: CATSRQGITGELFF. The CDR3 DNA is TGTGCCACCAGCCGACAGGGGATCACCGGGGAGCTGTTTTTT.

The J gene is TRBJ2-3, the V gene TRBV18; TRBD2 matches at 9 bases. CDR3 length equals 15 residues. After removal of 1 base from V and 4 bases from J, the junction contained 3 bases not matched to a gene. The germline V gene encodes CDR1 KGHSH and CDR2 LQKENI. CDR3 loop: CASSPLAGVSDTQYF. The CDR3 region has the DNA TGTGCCAGCTCACCACTAGCGGGAGTTTCAGATACGCAGTATTTT.

The V and J genes are TRBV7-3 and TRBJ2-2, with D perhaps matching TRBD1 (5 bases). CDR3 size: 14 residues. Germline V lookup: CDR1 SGHTA, CDR2 FQGTGA. Trimming took 3 bases from V and 4 from J, leaving 9 bases between them. The CDR3 nucleotides are TGTGCCAGCAGCTTGGGCAGGGTCACCGGGGAGCTGTTTTTT. It codes for CASSLGRVTGELFF.

The CDR3 DNA reads as TGTGCCACCGGGCCGGGGAGGGGTGACACCGGGGAGCTGTTTTTT. This translates into CATGPGRGDTGELFF. The chain is built from TRBV24-1 and TRBJ2-2, with TRBD2 matching 7 bases. The CDR3 spans 15 residues. The V and J ends lost 9 bases and 3 bases, in that order; junction bases with no gene match: 9. Per the germline V gene, CDR1 is KGHDR and CDR2 is SFDVKD.

This chain links TRBV19 with TRBJ2-3; TRBD2 agrees at 7 bases. This CDR3 region has 15 residues. Per germline, CDR1 LNHDA and CDR2 SQIVND (reference sequence). J lost 5 bases, V lost 5 bases, and 10 bases had no gene match. Here the CDR3 reads CASSQTLAGGDTQYF. The CDR3, as DNA: TGTGCCAGTAGTCAAACCTTAGCGGGTGGAGATACGCAGTATTTT.

The sample holds many counts of this clone. J is TRBJ2-1 and V is TRBV7-9; no clear D. V shed 3 bases and J shed 0 bases, with 3 bases lying between them. The CDR3 covers 13 residues. The germline V gene has CDR1 SEHNR and CDR2 FQNEAQ (reference sequence). The CDR3 coding sequence is TGTGCCAGCAGCTTGAGCTCCTACAATGAGCAGTTCTTC. Its protein product is CASSLSSYNEQFF.

V usage is TRBV9 and J usage is TRBJ1-1, with D possibly being TRBD1 (6 bases). The germline V gene encodes CDR1 SGDLS and CDR2 YYNGEE. Trimming removed 4 bases from V and 0 bases from J, with 16 bases in between. The CDR3 loop spans 16 amino acids. The CDR3, as DNA: TGTGCCAGCAGCCCCCCCAGGGGTAGGATGAACACTGAAGCTTTCTTT. It codes for CASSPPRGRMNTEAFF. The complete variable domain, with remaining parts taken from reference TRBV9 and TRBJ1-1, reads DSGVTQTPKHLITATGQRVTLRCSPRSGDLSVYWYQQSLDQGLQFLIQYYNGEERAKGNILERFSAQQFPDLHSELNLSSLELGDSALYFCASSPPRGRMNTEAFFGQGTRLTVV.

The chain recombines TRBV7-3 with TRBJ2-2; TRBD1 matches at 8 bases. This CDR3 has 13 residues. J lost 7 bases, V lost 5 bases, and 3 bases had no gene match. Germline-derived CDR1 and CDR2 are SGHTA and FQGTGA. CDR3 DNA sequence: TGTGCCAGCAGCCCACAGGGGGGCGGGGAGCTGTTTTTT. Translating gives CASSPQGGGELFF.

The J gene is TRBJ1-4, the V gene TRBV7-2; 10 bases agree with TRBD1. The CDR3 extends over 15 amino acids. Germline lookup yields CDR1 SGHTA and CDR2 FQGNSA. The trim removed 5 bases at V and 6 bases at J, leaving 6 bases unmatched. CDR3 sequence (DNA): TGTGCCAGCAGCCGGACAGGGGGTGTGGATGAAAAACTGTTTTTT. This sequence encodes CASSRTGGVDEKLFF.

This chain connects TRBV7-2 to TRBJ2-7, with TRBD2 as a possible D gene (6 bases). Deletions cut 5 bases from V and 0 bases from J, with 14 bases between. CDR1 is SGHTA, CDR2 FQGNSA, per germline. CDR3 length: 15 residues. CDR3 region: CASSAGLIRSYEQYF. In DNA, the CDR3 is TGTGCCAGCAGCGCGGGACTGATCCGCTCCTACGAGCAGTACTTC.